Described below is a single TCR beta chain sequence and its context. The table lists this clonotype with a few counts. The clone's antigen remains unknown. No much larger clone is present one base from it, and per-base qualities are unavailable. The data belong to a study of T-cell reconstitution after alpha-beta-depleted transplantation in children (TCRdb year 2016). General notes on the study: Using TCR repertoire profiling, the study quantitatively followed how T-cell immune reconstitution unfolded in children after TCRalphabeta/CD19-depleted allogeneic hematopoietic cell transplantation.

The method was PCR. Reads for this sample came from an Illumina HiSeq 2500. TCR libraries were prepared with molecular barcoding, using unique molecular identifiers to normalize TCRbeta repertoire quantification. TCRdb trimmed the raw reads at Q25, called clones with MiXCR and kept productive beta chains. Identical CDR3 proteins give one entry, which carries the most common genes and DNA. This sample is represented by about 610,000 distinct CDR3 sequences; about 10% of them were singletons. The leading ten clones occupy roughly 4% of the sample. Specimen: PBMCs from the stem cell graft donor, collected from the stem cell graft. The clonotype was recovered from a human donor who donated a stem cell graft to a child with acute myeloid leukemia.

The nucleotide sequence reads as follows: TGCAAAGCCGGGACTAGCGGGACGGGCTCCTACAATGAGCAGTTCTTC. This sequence encodes CKAGTSGTGSYNEQFF. This receptor chain uses TRBV20-1 and TRBJ2-1; 13 central nucleotides agree with TRBD2. The CDR3 spans 16 residues, from the cysteine through the phenylalanine. The entry retains the CDR3 DNA only, 48 bases that are in frame from base 1. CDR1 and CDR2, per the germline V gene (reference sequence), are DFQATT and SNEGSKA.